One and the same sample provided the 29 T cell receptor beta chains below, sequenced in a study. Via MiXCR, TCRdb re-called the RT-PCR reads, giving one row per CDR3 protein. The sample has about 680,000 distinct CDR3 sequences; 14% are singletons. Sequenced input: memory CD4+ T cells from blood. The receptor source for this set is a female donor in good health, serving as a healthy control.

As DNA, the CDR3 is TGCAGTGCTAGCCCGGGGGCGAAGAACACCGGGGAGCTGTTTTTT. Translating it yields CSASPGAKNTGELFF. The chain is built from TRBV20-1 and TRBJ2-2; D possibly matches TRBD1 or TRBD2 (6 bases each). Germline V gene sequence: CDR1 DFQATT, CDR2 SNEGSKA (reference sequence). The length of the CDR3 is 15 residues. V was trimmed by 3 bases and J by 1 base, leaving 12 bases between them.

The chain links TRBV7-2 to TRBJ2-5, with no clear D. Germline CDR1 and CDR2: SGHTA and FQGNSA. The CDR3 is made up of 12 amino acids. V was clipped by 4 bases and J by 1 base, with 4 bases between them. CDR3 sequence reads: CASSWAQETQYF. The DNA for the CDR3 is TGTGCCAGCAGCTGGGCCCAAGAGACCCAGTACTTC. Using reference TRBV7-2 and TRBJ2-5 for the parts outside the CDR3, the full variable domain is GAGVSQSPSNKVTEKGKDVELRCDPISGHTALYWYRQSLGQGLEFLIYFQGNSAPDKSGLPSDRFSAERTGGSVSTLTIQRTQQEDSAVYLCASSWAQETQYFGPGTRLLVL.

V and J are TRBV6-2 or TRBV6-3 and TRBJ2-1; D is tentatively TRBD1 or TRBD2 (5 bases each). The CDR3 sequence is 12 residues long. Germline CDR1 is MNHEY and CDR2 is SVGEGT. Trimming took 6 bases from V and 4 from J, leaving 7 bases between them. CDR3 nucleotide sequence: TGTGCCAGCAGCGAGGGGTACAATGAGCAGTTCTTC. Residues: CASSEGYNEQFF.

This clonotype was detected many times. The chain recombines TRBV10-3 with TRBJ2-3; D remains unclear. The CDR3 length is 15 residues. Trimming pared 3 bases from V and 0 bases from J, leaving 10 bases between. Germline loops: CDR1 ENHRY, CDR2 SYGVKD. CDR3 bases: TGTGCCATCAGTGATGGGCAGGCTAGCACAGATACGCAGTATTTT. Translating it yields CAISDGQASTDTQYF.

This clonotype was counted a few times. The V and J genes are TRBV10-3 and TRBJ1-2, with D maybe TRBD1 (5 bases). V lost 2 bases and J lost 13, with 14 bases in between. The CDR3 runs 12 residues. From germline, CDR1 is ENHRY and CDR2 SYGVKD. Written as DNA, the CDR3 is TGTGCCATCAGTGAGCGGGACTCCCGGGTCACCTTC. This codes for CAISERDSRVTF.

This clonotype occurred a few times. The J gene is TRBJ1-3, the V gene TRBV7-9, with TRBD1 as a possible D gene (5 bases). The V gene's germline CDR1 is SEHNR and CDR2 FQNEAQ (reference sequence). The CDR3 contains 15 residues. V lost 1 base, J lost 4 bases, and 11 bases lay in between. The CDR3 region has the DNA TGTGCCAGCAGCTTAGAATCAGGGTACGGAAACACCATATATTTT. Protein product: CASSLESGYGNTIYF.

This clonotype was detected only a few times. V is TRBV6-2 or TRBV6-3 and J is TRBJ2-5; 9 nucleotides match TRBD1. The CDR3 is 16 residues long. V lost 5 bases and J lost 4; bases outside the gene matches: 11. Per the germline V gene, CDR1 is MNHEY and CDR2 is SVGEGT. The CDR3 nucleotides read TGTGCCAGCAGTCCCGGACAGGGGTTCGGTACAGAGACCCAGTACTTC. This codes for CASSPGQGFGTETQYF.

This clonotype was observed a single time. This sequence joins TRBV5-4 and TRBJ2-2; possible D gene TRBD2, 5 bases. The germline V gene encodes CDR1 SGHNT and CDR2 YYREEE (reference sequence). The ends were cut back, 4 bases at V and 3 bases at J, with 16 bases in the middle. The CDR3 runs to 16 residues. The CDR3 protein is CASSPRSGPYTGELFF. CDR3 coding DNA: TGTGCCAGCAGCCCCCGAAGCGGCCCTTACACCGGGGAGCTGTTTTTT.

This clonotype has more than one count but fewer than ten. V and J are TRBV5-1 and TRBJ2-1, with D perhaps matching TRBD1 (5 bases). Trimming removed 3 bases from V and 6 bases from J, with 16 bases in between. The CDR3 runs to 15 residues. Looked up from germline, CDR1 is SGHRS and CDR2 is YFSETQ. CDR3 in amino acids: CASSSNPRQFNEQFF. CDR3 nucleotide sequence: TGCGCCAGCAGCTCCAATCCTAGACAGTTCAATGAGCAGTTCTTC.

Ten or more counts support this clonotype. J is TRBJ2-5 and V is TRBV4-2; the match to TRBD2 covers 12 bases. The CDR3 runs 16 residues. The trim removed 0 bases at V and 4 bases at J, leaving 3 bases unmatched. Germline V lookup: CDR1 LGHNA, CDR2 YNFKEQ. CDR3 sequence (DNA): TGTGCCAGCAGCCAAGAACTAGCGGGAGGAGGAGAGACCCAGTACTTC. It codes for CASSQELAGGGETQYF.

This clonotype came up many times. The V gene is TRBV29-1, the J gene TRBJ1-2; D call uncertain. Trimming cost V 4 bases and J 2 bases, with 11 bases left between them. The CDR3 spans 13 residues. Germline CDR1 reads SQVTM; CDR2 reads ANQGSEA. The CDR3 is CSVVTGANYGYTF. Here the CDR3 DNA reads TGCAGCGTTGTTACCGGAGCGAACTATGGCTACACCTTC.

To note about this clonotype: A much larger clone is a single base away; this may be a read error. The chain joins TRBV7-7 to TRBJ2-2; D perhaps matches TRBD1 (5 bases). The CDR3 has 14 residues. V dropped 1 base and J dropped 4 bases, with 7 bases sitting between them. The germline CDR1 and CDR2 sequences are SSHAT and FNYEAQ (reference sequence). The CDR3 nucleotides read TGTGCCAGCAGCTTAGGCAGGGTCACCGGGGAGCTGTTTTTT. Its protein is CASSLGRVTGELFF.

This clonotype turned up a few times. The chain employs TRBV11-2 and TRBJ2-1, with D perhaps TRBD2 (5 bases). Germline values: CDR1 SGHAT, CDR2 FQNNGV. The CDR3 runs 15 residues. The germline V and J ends were trimmed by 3 bases and 0 bases, with 9 bases remaining between them. CDR3 region: CASSFGLNSYNEQFF. The CDR3 DNA follows: TGTGCCAGCAGCTTCGGACTCAACTCCTACAATGAGCAGTTCTTC.

This chain links TRBV9 with TRBJ2-2, with a possible D match to TRBD2 (6 bases). The CDR3 has 15 residues. Germline V gives CDR1 SGDLS, CDR2 YYNGEE. Trimming pared 3 bases from V and 4 bases from J, leaving 13 bases between. The DNA of the CDR3 is TGTGCCAGCAGCGGGCGGGGAGGTAGCACCGGGGAGCTGTTTTTT. Residues: CASSGRGGSTGELFF.

This clonotype was counted ten times or more. In nucleotides, the CDR3 is TGCGCCAGCAGCCAAGATTGGGGGGGGGCTTACAATGAGCAGTTCTTC. Protein: CASSQDWGGAYNEQFF. The V call is TRBV4-3, the J call TRBJ2-1, with D perhaps TRBD2 (7 bases). Germline CDR1 reads LGHNA; CDR2 reads YSLEER. V lost 0 bases, J lost 4 bases, and 13 bases lay in between. The length of the CDR3 is 16 residues.

V is TRBV4-3 and J is TRBJ2-1; tentatively, D is TRBD1 or TRBD2 (5 bases each). This CDR3 region has 16 residues. Germline V gene lookup returns CDR1 LGHNA and CDR2 YSLEER. The V gene lost 1 base and the J gene lost 6 bases, with 16 bases spanning the gap. DNA for the CDR3: TGCGCCAGCAGCCAAGTCCGGGACGGAGGCCCCAATGAGCAGTTCTTC. Its translation is CASSQVRDGGPNEQFF.

The rearrangement joins TRBV3-1 to TRBJ2-2; D call uncertain. V was trimmed by 4 bases and J by 0 bases, leaving 15 bases between them. Germline V gives CDR1 LGHDT, CDR2 YNNKEL (reference sequence). The CDR3 loop spans 17 amino acids. The CDR3, as DNA: TGTGCCAGCAGCCGCGAGGAAAATCCCCCGAACACCGGGGAGCTGTTTTTT. Amino acid sequence: CASSREENPPNTGELFF.

This clonotype was seen repeatedly, ten times or more. This rearrangement joins TRBV20-1 to TRBJ2-5; D gene uncertain. The CDR3 consists of 11 residues. The germline CDR1 and CDR2 sequences are DFQATT and SNEGSKA (reference sequence). The V end was cut by 4 bases, the J end by 4 bases, with 7 bases between. CDR3 region: CSATLGETQYF. The DNA for the CDR3 is TGCAGTGCTACCCTGGGAGAGACCCAGTACTTC.

There are many counts of this clonotype. The genes are TRBV5-6 and TRBJ2-7, with TRBD1 matching over 7 bases. Germline-derived CDR1 and CDR2 are SGHDT and YYEEEE. Losses at the gene ends were 4 bases for V and 6 bases for J; bases not matched to a gene: 10. The length of the CDR3 is 14 residues. The CDR3 is CASSRAPTGVEQYF. The CDR3 coding sequence is TGTGCCAGCAGCCGAGCCCCAACAGGGGTCGAGCAGTACTTC.

CDR3 sequence: CASSPQGFSGETQYF. CDR3 coding DNA: TGTGCCAGCAGTCCACAGGGGTTTTCTGGAGAGACCCAGTACTTC. This sequence joins TRBV28 and TRBJ2-5; 7 bases are a match to TRBD1. The CDR3 has 15 residues. Germline CDR1 reads MDHEN; CDR2 reads SYDVKM. Germline trimming cut 5 bases from V and 4 bases from J; bases unmatched to any gene: 10.

This clonotype has more than one count but fewer than ten. V is TRBV20-1 and J is TRBJ2-3; 9 bases align to TRBD2. Germline-derived CDR1 and CDR2 are DFQATT and SNEGSKA (reference sequence). The CDR3 consists of 14 residues. The V and J ends lost 6 bases and 4 bases, in that order; junction bases with no gene match: 8. The CDR3: CSALAGVGADTQYF. The DNA for the CDR3 is TGCAGTGCCTTAGCGGGAGTCGGGGCAGATACGCAGTATTTT.

This clonotype has a handful of counts. This chain connects TRBV4-3 to TRBJ2-1, with 10 positions matching TRBD2. CDR1 is LGHNA and CDR2 is YSLEER in the germline V gene. V shed 3 bases, J shed 2 bases, and the junction held 4 bases outside the gene matches. The CDR3 length is 16 residues. The CDR3 nucleotides read TGCGCCAGCAGCCAGTTAGCGGGAGGCCCCTACAATGAGCAGTTCTTC. This codes for CASSQLAGGPYNEQFF.

This clonotype was recorded a few times. This chain joins TRBV25-1 and TRBJ2-3; TRBD1 or TRBD2 may be the D gene (6 bases each). CDR3 length equals 16 residues. V lost 0 bases and J lost 1, with 11 bases in between. Germline V gene sequence: CDR1 MGHDK, CDR2 SYGVNS. DNA for the CDR3: TGTGCCAGCAGTGAATATATAGGGGGGCGCACAGATACGCAGTATTTT. Protein sequence: CASSEYIGGRTDTQYF.

The chain recombines TRBV4-3 with TRBJ1-4, with TRBD1 matching over 7 bases. The CDR3 sequence is 16 residues long. V lost 1 base, J lost 2 bases, and 4 bases stayed unmatched. In germline, CDR1 is LGHNA, CDR2 YSLEER. CDR3 nucleotide sequence: TGCGCCAGCAGCCAAGTGGAGGGACAGACTAATGAAAAACTGTTTTTT. Translating gives CASSQVEGQTNEKLFF.

Ten or more counts support this clonotype. V gene TRBV9 combines with J gene TRBJ2-7; D unclear. V was clipped by 0 bases and J by 6 bases, with 1 base between them. Germline V gene sequence: CDR1 SGDLS, CDR2 YYNGEE. The CDR3 sequence is 10 residues long. CDR3: CASSVGEQYF. DNA of the CDR3: TGTGCCAGCAGCGTAGGCGAGCAGTACTTC.

This clonotype was picked up many times. The chain is built from TRBV3-1 and TRBJ1-4; D not certain. Trimming removed 1 base from V and 5 bases from J, with 5 bases in between. Germline CDR1 reads LGHDT; CDR2 reads YNNKEL (reference sequence). The CDR3 is 13 residues long. The CDR3 bases are TGTGCCAGCAGCCAAGTAGTCAATGAAAAACTGTTTTTT. Its translation is CASSQVVNEKLFF.

This clonotype has a count of ten or more. The rearrangement uses TRBV5-1 and TRBJ2-1, with D possibly called TRBD1 or TRBD2 (6 bases each). Germline V lookup: CDR1 SGHRS, CDR2 YFSETQ. Trimming took 0 bases from V and 0 from J, leaving 10 bases between them. CDR3 length: 16 residues. The CDR3 here is CASSLAGGGSYNEQFF. As DNA, the CDR3 is TGCGCCAGCAGCTTGGCCGGGGGCGGCTCCTACAATGAGCAGTTCTTC. The variable domain in full, completed from reference TRBV5-1 and TRBJ2-1, reads KAGVTQTPRYLIKTRGQQVTLSCSPISGHRSVSWYQQTPGQGLQFLFEYFSETQRNKGNFPGRFSGRQFSNSRSEMNVSTLELGDSALYLCASSLAGGGSYNEQFFGPGTRLTVL.

This clonotype was observed a few times. The V call is TRBV10-3, the J call TRBJ2-1, with 9 nucleotides matching TRBD2. The V gene's germline CDR1 is ENHRY and CDR2 SYGVKD. Germline trimming cut 6 bases from V and 8 bases from J; bases unmatched to any gene: 8. CDR3 length: 14 residues. This CDR3 is CAIRGASGTDEQFF. The CDR3 DNA is TGTGCCATCAGGGGGGCTAGCGGGACAGATGAGCAGTTCTTC.

J is TRBJ1-3 and V is TRBV30, with 8 bases identical to TRBD1. The J segment lost 0 bases and the V segment lost 5 bases, leaving 12 bases of the junction unmatched. The germline CDR1 and CDR2 sequences are GTSNPN and SVGIG (reference sequence). CDR3 length equals 17 residues. The CDR3 protein is CAWGQGRMGYSGNTIYF. The CDR3, as DNA: TGTGCCTGGGGACAGGGACGAATGGGGTACTCTGGAAACACCATATATTTT.